Listed below are T cell receptor beta chains from one sample, sequenced in a study of blood T cell repertoires in COVID-19. Clones were read by immunoSEQ multiplex PCR, and TCRdb kept only the in-frame ones, dropping some. The table shows roughly 73,000 clones, with 80% to 90% occurring only once. The sequenced sample was peripheral blood. The source of these receptors is a woman older than 75 with active or convalescent COVID-19. Each CDR3 is given with its conserved first and last residue. A D gene is named only where the DNA matches it firmly. The size of a clone is reported for some rows only, either as once, few or many, or as a class for expanded clones.

V: TRBV10-3
D: NA
J: TRBJ1-2
size: NA
DNA: TGTGCCATCAACGGACCCGGACAGCAAAGGGGCTACACCTTC
CDR3: CAINGPGQQRGYTF

V: TRBV9
D: NA
J: TRBJ2-3
size: NA
DNA: TGTGCCAGCAGCGCCAGGGGAGATACGCAGTATTTT
CDR3: CASSARGDTQYF

V: TRBV7-2
D: NA
J: TRBJ2-3
size: NA
DNA: TGTGCCAGCAGCTTCCGTCGACAGTCCGATACGCAGTATTTT
CDR3: CASSFRRQSDTQYF

V: TRBV4-2
D: TRBD1
J: TRBJ2-2
size: NA
DNA: TGTGCCACTGCTACAGGGGGCTTTACCGGGGAGCTGTTTTTT
CDR3: CATATGGFTGELFF

V: TRBV9
D: NA
J: TRBJ2-1
size: NA
DNA: TGTGCCAGCAGCGTAGTAGGGGTTGAGCAGTTCTTC
CDR3: CASSVVGVEQFF

V: TRBV5-8
D: NA
J: TRBJ2-4
size: once
DNA: TGTGCCAGCAGCTCCGTCAAAGGGGTTTGGGACTTC
CDR3: CASSSVKGVWDF

V: TRBV19
D: NA
J: TRBJ1-6
size: NA
DNA: TGTGCCAGTAGTTCCCCCCAGGCCGCTGCCTATAATTCACCCCTCCACTTT
CDR3: CASSSPQAAAYNSPLHF

V: TRBV7-2
D: NA
J: TRBJ2-2
size: NA
DNA: TGTGCCAGCAGCTTAAGTACTTGGGGGGCCGGGGAGCTGTTTTTT
CDR3: CASSLSTWGAGELFF

V: TRBV18
D: NA
J: TRBJ2-1
size: NA
DNA: TGTGCCAGCTCACTACTTCCGCGCTCTAGCTCCTACAATGAGCAGTTCTTC
CDR3: CASSLLPRSSSYNEQFF

V: TRBV28
D: TRBD2
J: TRBJ2-7
size: once
DNA: TGTGCCAGCAGGGGGGGCGGGGGGGCTTACGAGCAGTACTTC
CDR3: CASRGGGGAYEQYF

V: TRBV10-2
D: NA
J: TRBJ2-5
size: once
DNA: TGCGCCAGCAGTGACCCGGGGGTCGAGACCCAGTACTTC
CDR3: CASSDPGVETQYF

V: TRBV5-4
D: NA
J: TRBJ1-1
size: NA
DNA: TGTGCCAGCAGCTTGGATTTTTATATGAACACTGAAGCTTTCTTT
CDR3: CASSLDFYMNTEAFF

V: TRBV28
D: NA
J: TRBJ2-7
size: NA
DNA: TGTGCCAGCAGTACGATTCTAAGCGAGCAGTACTTC
CDR3: CASSTILSEQYF

V: TRBV18
D: NA
J: TRBJ1-4
size: NA
DNA: TGTGCCAGCTCCTTGGGACTGTATAATGAAAAACTGTTTTTT
CDR3: CASSLGLYNEKLFF

V: TRBV2
D: NA
J: TRBJ1-5
size: NA
DNA: TGTGCCAGCCTCAGGGAATACAATCAGCCCCAGCATTTT
CDR3: CASLREYNQPQHF

V: TRBV5-1
D: TRBD1
J: TRBJ1-2
size: NA
DNA: TGCGCCAGCAGCTATGGGGGACAGGGGACTAGTGGCTACACCTTC
CDR3: CASSYGGQGTSGYTF

V: TRBV6-5
D: NA
J: TRBJ1-2
size: NA
DNA: TGTGCCGCCGGAAGAGAAAAACAGGGAAACTATGGCTACACCTTC
CDR3: CAAGREKQGNYGYTF